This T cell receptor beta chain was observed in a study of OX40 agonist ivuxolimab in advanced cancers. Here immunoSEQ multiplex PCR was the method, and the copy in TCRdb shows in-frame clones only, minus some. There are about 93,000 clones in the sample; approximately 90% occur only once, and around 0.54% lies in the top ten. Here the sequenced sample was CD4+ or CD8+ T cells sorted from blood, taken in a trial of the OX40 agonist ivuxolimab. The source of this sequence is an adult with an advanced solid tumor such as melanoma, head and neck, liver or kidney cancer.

The CDR3 region is CASSLAPAANQPQHF. The CDR3 DNA is TGTGCCAGCAGCTTAGCGCCGGCAGCTAATCAGCCCCAGCATTTT. This rearrangement joins TRBV11-3 to TRBJ1-5; D is unclear. The germline CDR1 and CDR2 sequences are SGHNT and YENEEA. The CDR3 spans 15 residues. Trimming removed 1 base from V and 4 bases from J, with 11 bases in between.